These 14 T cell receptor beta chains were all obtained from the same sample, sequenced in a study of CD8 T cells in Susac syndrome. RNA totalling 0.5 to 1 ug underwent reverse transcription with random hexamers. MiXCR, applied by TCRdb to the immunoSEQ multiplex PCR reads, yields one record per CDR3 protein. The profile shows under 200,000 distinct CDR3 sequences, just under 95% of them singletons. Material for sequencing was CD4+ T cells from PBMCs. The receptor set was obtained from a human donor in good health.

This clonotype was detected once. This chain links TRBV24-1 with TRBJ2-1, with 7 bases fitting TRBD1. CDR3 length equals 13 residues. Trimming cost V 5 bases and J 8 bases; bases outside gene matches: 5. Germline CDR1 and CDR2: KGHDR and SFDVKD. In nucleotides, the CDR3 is TGTGCCACCAGTGGGGACAGTAGGGATGAGCAGTTCTTC. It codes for CATSGDSRDEQFF.

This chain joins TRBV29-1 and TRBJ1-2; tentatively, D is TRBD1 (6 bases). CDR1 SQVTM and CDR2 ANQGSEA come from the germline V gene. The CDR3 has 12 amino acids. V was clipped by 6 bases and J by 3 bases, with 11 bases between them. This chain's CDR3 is CSVGTGHYGYTF. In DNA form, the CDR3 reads TGCAGCGTGGGTACAGGGCACTATGGCTACACCTTC. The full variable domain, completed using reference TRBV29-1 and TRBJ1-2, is SAVISQKPSRDICQRGTSLTIQCQVDSQVTMMFWYRQQPGQSLTLIATANQGSEATYESGFVIDKFPISRPNLTFSTLTVSNMSPEDSSIYLCSVGTGHYGYTFGSGTRLTVV.

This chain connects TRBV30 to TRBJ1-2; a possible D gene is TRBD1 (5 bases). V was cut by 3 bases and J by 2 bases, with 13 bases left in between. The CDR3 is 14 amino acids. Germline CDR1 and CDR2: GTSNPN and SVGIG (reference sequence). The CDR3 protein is CAWSLQTANYGYTF. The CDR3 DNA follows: TGTGCCTGGAGCCTCCAGACAGCAAACTATGGCTACACCTTC.

The CDR3 loop is CASSQRQGHEQYF. CDR3 bases: TGTGCCAGCAGCCAACGACAGGGCCACGAGCAGTACTTC. The chain combines TRBV4-2 with TRBJ2-7, with 7 positions matching TRBD1. J lost 5 bases, V lost 2 bases, and 3 bases had no gene match. This CDR3 region has 13 residues. Germline assignment: CDR1 LGHNA and CDR2 YNFKEQ.

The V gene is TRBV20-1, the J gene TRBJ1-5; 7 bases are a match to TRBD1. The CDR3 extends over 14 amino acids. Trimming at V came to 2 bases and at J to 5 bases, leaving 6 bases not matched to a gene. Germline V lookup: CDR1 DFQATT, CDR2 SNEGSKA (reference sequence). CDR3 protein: CSARSQGVYQPQHF. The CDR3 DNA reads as TGCAGTGCTAGAAGTCAGGGGGTGTATCAGCCCCAGCATTTT.

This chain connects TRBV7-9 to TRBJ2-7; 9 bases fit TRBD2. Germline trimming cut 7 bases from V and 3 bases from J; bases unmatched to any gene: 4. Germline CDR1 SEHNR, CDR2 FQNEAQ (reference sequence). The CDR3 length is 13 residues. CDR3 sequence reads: CASNSGGSYEQYF. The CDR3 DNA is TGTGCCAGCAACAGCGGGGGGAGCTACGAGCAGTACTTC.

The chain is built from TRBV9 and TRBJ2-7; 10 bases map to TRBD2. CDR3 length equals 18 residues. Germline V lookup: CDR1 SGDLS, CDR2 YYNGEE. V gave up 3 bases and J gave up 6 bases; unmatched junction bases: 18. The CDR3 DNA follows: TGTGCCAGCAGCGCCAGGACGGAGCCCGGGACTAGCGTATCCGAGCAGTACTTC. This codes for CASSARTEPGTSVSEQYF.

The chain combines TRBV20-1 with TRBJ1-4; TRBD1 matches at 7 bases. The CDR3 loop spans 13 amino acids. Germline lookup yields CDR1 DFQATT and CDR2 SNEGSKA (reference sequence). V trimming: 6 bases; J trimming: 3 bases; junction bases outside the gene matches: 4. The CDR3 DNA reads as TGCAGTGCAAACAGGGGAGCTAATGAAAAACTGTTTTTT. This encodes CSANRGANEKLFF.

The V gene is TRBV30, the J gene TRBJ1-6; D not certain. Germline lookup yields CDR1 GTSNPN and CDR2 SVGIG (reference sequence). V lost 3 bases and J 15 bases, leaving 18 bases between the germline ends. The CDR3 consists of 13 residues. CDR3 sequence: CAWRGAAWSLLHF. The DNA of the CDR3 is TGTGCCTGGAGGGGTGCAGCATGGAGCCTCCTCCACTTT.

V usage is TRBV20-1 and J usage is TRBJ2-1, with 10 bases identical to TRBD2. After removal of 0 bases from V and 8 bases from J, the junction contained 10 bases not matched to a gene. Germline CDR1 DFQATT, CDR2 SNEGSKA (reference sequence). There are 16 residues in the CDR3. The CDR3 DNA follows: TGCAGTGCTAGAGATGATCAGCGGGGGGGCAGGTATGAGCAGTTCTTC. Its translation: CSARDDQRGGRYEQFF.

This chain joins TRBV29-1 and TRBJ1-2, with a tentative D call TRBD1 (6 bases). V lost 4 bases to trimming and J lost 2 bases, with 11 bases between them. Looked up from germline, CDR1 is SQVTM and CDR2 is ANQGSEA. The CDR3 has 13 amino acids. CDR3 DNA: TGCAGCGTTGCGACCGGGACAAACTATGGCTACACCTTC. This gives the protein CSVATGTNYGYTF. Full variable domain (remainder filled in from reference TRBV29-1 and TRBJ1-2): SAVISQKPSRDICQRGTSLTIQCQVDSQVTMMFWYRQQPGQSLTLIATANQGSEATYESGFVIDKFPISRPNLTFSTLTVSNMSPEDSSIYLCSVATGTNYGYTFGSGTRLTVV.

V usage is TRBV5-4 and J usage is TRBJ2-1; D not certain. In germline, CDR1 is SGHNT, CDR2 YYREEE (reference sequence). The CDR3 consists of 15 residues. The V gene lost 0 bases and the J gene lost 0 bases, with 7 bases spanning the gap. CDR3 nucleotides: TGTGCCAGCAGCTTGGGGGGTATCTCCTACAATGAGCAGTTCTTC. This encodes CASSLGGISYNEQFF.

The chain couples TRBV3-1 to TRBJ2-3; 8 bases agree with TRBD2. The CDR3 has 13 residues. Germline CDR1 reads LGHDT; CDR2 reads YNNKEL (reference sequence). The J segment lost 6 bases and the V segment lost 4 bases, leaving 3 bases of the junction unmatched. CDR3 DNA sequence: TGTGCCAGCAGCCGCGGGGGGCCGGATACGCAGTATTTT. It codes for CASSRGGPDTQYF.

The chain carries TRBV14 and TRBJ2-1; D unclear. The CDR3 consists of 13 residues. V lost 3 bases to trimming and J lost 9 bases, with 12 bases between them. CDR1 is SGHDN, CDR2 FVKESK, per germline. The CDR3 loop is CASSQALDVEQFF. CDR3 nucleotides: TGTGCCAGCAGCCAGGCCTTAGACGTTGAGCAGTTCTTC.